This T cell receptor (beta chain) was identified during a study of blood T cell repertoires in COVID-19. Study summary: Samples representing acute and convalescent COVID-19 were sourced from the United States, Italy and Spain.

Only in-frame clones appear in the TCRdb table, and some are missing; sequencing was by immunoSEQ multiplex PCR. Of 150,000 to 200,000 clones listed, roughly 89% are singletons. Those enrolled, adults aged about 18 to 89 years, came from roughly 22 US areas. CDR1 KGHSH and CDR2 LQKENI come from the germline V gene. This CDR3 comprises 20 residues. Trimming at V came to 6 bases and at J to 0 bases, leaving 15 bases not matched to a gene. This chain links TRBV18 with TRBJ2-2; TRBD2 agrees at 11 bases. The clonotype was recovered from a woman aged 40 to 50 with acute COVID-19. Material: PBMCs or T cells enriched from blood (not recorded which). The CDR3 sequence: CASSGGQAGLAGSNTGELFF. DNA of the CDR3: TGTGCCAGCTCCGGCGGACAGGCAGGACTAGCGGGTTCGAACACCGGGGAGCTGTTTTTT.